This record looks at one TCR beta chain sequence and its context. Its target is not known. The CDR3 totals 15 residues. This record comes from a study of T cells after yellow fever vaccination. Study conclusions and caveats: Reappearing after the booster were most of the clones from primary vaccination (96% CD4, roughly 86% CD8). Peaking faster, on day 5 versus 15, the secondary response was nonetheless weaker. CD4 and CD8 compartments shared a small share of clonotypes.

Via MiXCR, TCRdb re-called the 5' RACE reads, giving one row per CDR3 protein. The data show 300,000 to 400,000 distinct CDR3 sequences, with roughly 8% seen just once and around 17% held by the top ten. V usage is TRBV21-1 and J usage is TRBJ2-1; the D call of TRBD1 is as the table states it, not checked on the DNA. TRBV21-1 constitutes a pseudogene. This clonotype originated in a man aged 18-30 years who received the YFV17D yellow fever vaccine. The sequencing here drew on PBMCs, taken approximately 47 days after the first yellow fever vaccination. The CDR3, as DNA: TGTGCCAGCGCGCCGGGACAGGGGCCCTACAATGAGCAGTTCTTC. It is translated as CASAPGQGPYNEQFF.